Listed here are 5 T cell receptor beta chains from one sample, sequenced in a study of blood T cells in healthy people across ages. Through a sample-barcoded 5' primer and a J-beta primer mix, a second PCR was run for roughly 6 to 12 cycles. TCRdb re-analysed the 5' RACE reads in MiXCR, keeping a single row per CDR3 protein. The sample contains more than 1,000,000 distinct CDR3 sequences, almost 25% of which appear only once. This sample was shared with a second study, whose subject was T cells of mothers and their children.

Source material: blood. These TCRs come from a girl under 10 years old in good health.

This clonotype was found a few times. The chain couples TRBV28 to TRBJ2-1; perhaps D is TRBD1 or TRBD2 (5 bases each). Deletions cut 6 bases from V and 9 bases from J, with 12 bases between. Germline loops: CDR1 MDHEN, CDR2 SYDVKM. The length of the CDR3 is 12 residues. This CDR3 reads CASSTRGAEQFF. The CDR3 coding sequence is TGTGCCAGCAGCACCAGAGGGGCTGAGCAGTTCTTC.

J is TRBJ2-3 and V is TRBV7-2; D possibly corresponds to TRBD2 (5 bases). The germline V gene encodes CDR1 SGHTA and CDR2 FQGNSA. The CDR3 has 10 amino acids. Between the trimmed V and J ends, which lost 10 bases and 3 bases, there was a span of 5 bases. The CDR3 protein is CATGTDTQYF. The DNA for the CDR3 is TGTGCCACGGGGACAGATACGCAGTATTTT.

The chain uses TRBV4-1 and TRBJ2-1; no reliable D call. The J call is in doubt because the DNA end fits TRBJ2-5 better. Germline loops: CDR1 MGHRA, CDR2 YSYEKL. The CDR3 totals 13 residues. The DNA of the CDR3 is TGCGCCAGCAGCCCCGGGCTTCTAGAGACCCAGTACTTC. It specifies CASSPGLLETQYF.

The V and J genes are TRBV4-1 and TRBJ2-1, with D unclear. This CDR3 comprises 13 residues. Trimming took off 0 bases at V and 12 bases at J, with 12 bases between the two ends. From germline, CDR1 is MGHRA and CDR2 YSYEKL. The CDR3 spells CASSQDMARVQFF. DNA for the CDR3: TGCGCCAGCAGCCAAGATATGGCTAGGGTGCAGTTCTTC.

The chain has TRBV7-9 and TRBJ1-1, with a weak D call TRBD1 (5 bases). Germline lookup yields CDR1 SEHNR and CDR2 FQNEAQ (reference sequence). The CDR3 runs to 14 residues. The V gene lost 2 bases and the J gene lost 1 base, with 8 bases spanning the gap. This CDR3 reads CASSLLQANTEAFF. CDR3 DNA: TGTGCCAGCAGCTTATTACAGGCGAACACTGAAGCTTTCTTT.